This entry lists 27 T cell receptor beta chains sequenced from one sample in a study of T cell responses to AZD1222 COVID-19 vaccine. Assay: immunoSEQ multiplex PCR; the TCRdb copy retains only in-frame clones and omits some. The table records some 120,000 clones, about 90% of them present only once. The starting material was peripheral blood, obtained on day 0 of AZD1222 vaccination. Receptors originate from an adult in good health.

This chain uses TRBV5-1 with TRBJ1-1; D is possibly TRBD1 (5 bases). Germline CDR1 and CDR2: SGHRS and YFSETQ. The ends were cut back, 1 base at V and 4 bases at J, with 11 bases in the middle. The CDR3 is made up of 14 amino acids. In DNA form, the CDR3 reads TGCGCCAGCAGCTTGCAGGGAGGCGGCACTGAAGCTTTCTTT. This translates into CASSLQGGGTEAFF.

The chain has TRBV7-6 and TRBJ2-5; 8 nucleotides align to TRBD2. In germline, CDR1 is SGHVS, CDR2 FNYEAQ. V shed 6 bases and J 5 bases; nucleotides not matched to a gene: 8. The CDR3 sequence is 14 residues long. The CDR3 here is CASSLGLAGETQYF. The CDR3 DNA is TGTGCCAGCAGTCTTGGACTAGCCGGGGAGACCCAGTACTTC.

This clone was seen once. The CDR3 DNA reads as TGTGCCAGCAGCTTCACAACTAGCGGGAGGGTAGAGTTCTTC. Protein product: CASSFTTSGRVEFF. J is TRBJ2-1 and V is TRBV7-3; 13 nucleotides match TRBD2. Germline CDR1 and CDR2: SGHTA and FQGTGA. There are 14 residues in the CDR3. Unmatched junction bases numbered 7, after V lost 3 bases and J lost 14 bases. Supplemented by reference TRBV7-3 and TRBJ2-1, the full variable domain reads GAGVSQTPSNKVTEKGKYVELRCDPISGHTALYWYRQSLGQGPEFLIYFQGTGAADDSGLPNDRFFAVRPEGSVSTLKIQRTERGDSAVYLCASSFTTSGRVEFFGPGTRLTVL.

The gene calls are TRBV11-1 and TRBJ2-7, with 7 bases fitting TRBD2. The CDR3 consists of 16 residues. CDR1 is SGHAT and CDR2 is FQDESV in the germline V gene (reference sequence). V lost 0 bases to trimming and J lost 0 bases; unmatched junction nucleotides: 5. This CDR3 reads CASSLALAASSYEQYF. CDR3 DNA: TGTGCCAGCAGCTTAGCCCTAGCGGCCAGCTCCTACGAGCAGTACTTC. Complete variable domain (other parts from reference TRBV11-1 and TRBJ2-7): EAEVAQSPRYKITEKSQAVAFWCDPISGHATLYWYRQILGQGPELLVQFQDESVVDDSQLPKDRFSAERLKGVDSTLKIQPAELGDSAMYLCASSLALAASSYEQYFGPGTRLTVT.

The rearrangement links TRBV5-1 to TRBJ2-3; D gene unclear. This CDR3 contains 16 residues. V gave up 3 bases and J gave up 3 bases, with 17 bases separating them. Germline V lookup: CDR1 SGHRS, CDR2 YFSETQ. The CDR3 DNA reads TGCGCCAGCAGCTACGACCCCCCCCCGAGGACAGATACGCAGTATTTT. This encodes CASSYDPPPRTDTQYF. Filled out from reference TRBV5-1 and TRBJ2-3, the complete variable domain reads KAGVTQTPRYLIKTRGQQVTLSCSPISGHRSVSWYQQTPGQGLQFLFEYFSETQRNKGNFPGRFSGRQFSNSRSEMNVSTLELGDSALYLCASSYDPPPRTDTQYFGPGTRLTVL.

The sample holds one count of this clone. The V and J genes are TRBV14 and TRBJ2-7; D unresolved. The CDR3 contains 13 residues. V lost 1 base to trimming and J lost 11 bases, with 15 bases between them. Looked up from germline, CDR1 is SGHDN and CDR2 is FVKESK. The CDR3 sequence: CASSQVGQPDKYF. CDR3 bases: TGTGCCAGCAGCCAAGTGGGCCAACCGGATAAGTACTTC.

The chain has TRBV9 and TRBJ2-1, with D perhaps being TRBD1 or TRBD2 (5 bases each). CDR1 is SGDLS and CDR2 is YYNGEE in the germline V gene. CDR3 length: 16 residues. The ends were cut back, 0 bases at V and 5 bases at J, with 15 bases in the middle. The CDR3 sequence: CASSVGGKRPDNEQFF. The CDR3 coding sequence is TGTGCCAGCAGCGTAGGGGGGAAACGCCCCGACAATGAGCAGTTCTTC.

The gene calls are TRBV19 and TRBJ1-5; weak D call: TRBD1 (6 bases). V lost 3 bases to trimming and J lost 3 bases, with 18 bases between them. The CDR3 spans 17 residues. CDR1 is LNHDA and CDR2 is SQIVND in the germline V gene (reference sequence). CDR3: CASSILSWGQINQPQHF. The CDR3 DNA reads as TGTGCCAGTAGTATTTTGAGTTGGGGGCAGATCAATCAGCCCCAGCATTTT.

J is TRBJ1-3 and V is TRBV25-1; no clear D. The CDR3 consists of 15 residues. The V gene's germline CDR1 is MGHDK and CDR2 SYGVNS. Between the trimmed V and J ends, which lost 6 bases and 0 bases, there was a span of 12 bases. CDR3 region: CASSDTRGSGNTIYF. Written as DNA, the CDR3 is TGTGCCAGCAGCGACACGCGGGGCTCTGGAAACACCATATATTTT.

The chain combines TRBV14 with TRBJ2-2; D is uncertain. Germline V gene data show CDR1 as SGHDN and CDR2 as FVKESK. The CDR3 consists of 13 residues. V dropped 1 base and J dropped 2 bases, with 2 bases sitting between them. This CDR3 reads CASSQANTGELFF. The DNA of the CDR3 is TGTGCCAGCAGCCAAGCTAACACCGGGGAGCTGTTTTTT.

The chain uses TRBV7-6 and TRBJ2-7; 10 bases are shared with TRBD1. V was clipped by 6 bases and J by 6 bases; unmatched bases: 8. This CDR3 is 14 amino acids long. The germline V gene has CDR1 SGHVS and CDR2 FNYEAQ. The CDR3 nucleotides read TGTGCCAGCAGGACCGGGACAGGGGAGGGCGAGCAGTACTTC. Its protein product is CASRTGTGEGEQYF.

This clone was recorded only once. This chain links TRBV28 with TRBJ2-1; no definite D call. Trimming left V 4 bases short and J 0 bases short, with 13 bases between. This CDR3 region has 16 residues. CDR1 and CDR2 (germline): MDHEN, SYDVKM. The DNA of the CDR3 is TGTGCCAGCAGTTCCCGACTTAAGAGCTCCTACAATGAGCAGTTCTTC. Amino acid sequence: CASSSRLKSSYNEQFF.

The rearrangement uses TRBV30 and TRBJ2-1; D is perhaps TRBD2 (5 bases). Germline V gene lookup returns CDR1 GTSNPN and CDR2 SVGIG (reference sequence). The CDR3 loop spans 15 amino acids. V lost 4 bases to trimming and J lost 6 bases, with 19 bases between them. CDR3 amino acids: CAWTIGREASNEQFF. Written as DNA, the CDR3 is TGTGCCTGGACCATAGGCCGGGAAGCTTCCAATGAGCAGTTCTTC.

J is TRBJ1-4 and V is TRBV18; 8 bases match TRBD1. Germline V gene sequence: CDR1 KGHSH, CDR2 LQKENI. The CDR3 runs to 17 residues. The V and J ends lost 3 bases and 0 bases, in that order; junction bases with no gene match: 6. CDR3 nucleotides: TGTGCCAGCTCACCTGCGGTACAGGGGGCAACTAATGAAAAACTGTTTTTT. Protein sequence: CASSPAVQGATNEKLFF.

This clone was detected only a few times. The rearrangement links TRBV19 to TRBJ2-5; no clear D gene. Germline V lookup: CDR1 LNHDA, CDR2 SQIVND (reference sequence). Trimming took 3 bases from V and 3 from J, leaving 8 bases between them. This CDR3 has 13 amino acids. The CDR3 coding sequence is TGTGCCAGTAGTATGGGCCGAGAAGAGACCCAGTACTTC. Protein sequence: CASSMGREETQYF.

This chain uses TRBV7-3 with TRBJ2-1; TRBD2 is a possible D gene (6 bases). The CDR3 totals 15 residues. V was clipped by 3 bases and J by 9 bases, with 18 bases between them. Germline lookup yields CDR1 SGHTA and CDR2 FQGTGA. CDR3 sequence (DNA): TGTGCCAGCAGCTTTAGGGGCGGGACCTCGGGTGAGCAGTTCTTC. As protein: CASSFRGGTSGEQFF.

The rearrangement joins TRBV5-6 to TRBJ1-1; 7 nucleotides agree with TRBD1. The V gene's germline CDR1 is SGHDT and CDR2 YYEEEE. With V trimmed by 4 bases and J by 5 bases, 8 bases remained unmatched. The CDR3 contains 14 residues. CDR3 nucleotides: TGTGCCAGCAGCCGGGACAGAAGGTTTACTGAAGCTTTCTTT. Translating it yields CASSRDRRFTEAFF.

CDR3 residues: CASSLNRYNEKLFF. For the CDR3, the DNA is TGTGCCAGCAGTTTAAACAGATATAATGAAAAACTGTTTTTT. The chain is built from TRBV27 and TRBJ1-4; D is unclear. This CDR3 is 14 amino acids long. Germline assignment: CDR1 MNHEY and CDR2 SMNVEV (reference sequence). Trimming removed 2 bases from V and 4 bases from J, with 8 bases in between.

J is TRBJ2-2 and V is TRBV9; D unresolved. Deletions cut 0 bases from V and 3 bases from J, with 6 bases between. This CDR3 contains 14 residues. Looked up from germline, CDR1 is SGDLS and CDR2 is YYNGEE. CDR3 sequence reads: CASSVATYTGELFF. The CDR3, as DNA: TGTGCCAGCAGCGTAGCCACTTACACCGGGGAGCTGTTTTTT.

This sequence joins TRBV5-5 and TRBJ1-1, with D tentatively TRBD1 (6 bases). V lost 4 bases, J lost 1 base, and 17 bases lay in between. The CDR3 totals 16 residues. Looked up from germline, CDR1 is SGHKS and CDR2 is YYEKEE (reference sequence). The CDR3 DNA follows: TGTGCCAGCAGCCCCACCGGACAGCCATGGAACACTGAAGCTTTCTTT. It yields the protein CASSPTGQPWNTEAFF.

The chain recombines TRBV5-3 with TRBJ1-6; unclear D gene. TRBV5-3 is identified as an open reading frame with a role that is uncertain. V was cut by 4 bases and J by 3 bases, with 11 bases left in between. This CDR3 contains 15 residues. The CDR3 loop reads CARSNDVYYNSPLHF. The CDR3 DNA is TGTGCCAGAAGCAACGACGTTTACTATAATTCACCCCTCCACTTT.

The chain joins TRBV4-2 to TRBJ2-7; 7 positions agree with TRBD1. V was clipped by 2 bases and J by 2 bases; unmatched bases: 9. The length of the CDR3 is 16 residues. Germline V lookup: CDR1 LGHNA, CDR2 YNFKEQ. In nucleotides, the CDR3 is TGTGCCAGCAGCCAAAACAGGGGTGGTCTAGCCTACGAGCAGTACTTC. It yields the protein CASSQNRGGLAYEQYF.

The chain couples TRBV28 to TRBJ2-3; D is unclear. CDR1 MDHEN and CDR2 SYDVKM come from the germline V gene. The CDR3 loop spans 15 amino acids. The ends were cut back, 0 bases at V and 1 base at J, with 8 bases in the middle. DNA for the CDR3: TGTGCCAGCAGTTTATGGGGCGAGGGCACAGATACGCAGTATTTT. Translated: CASSLWGEGTDTQYF.

The rearrangement links TRBV7-3 to TRBJ2-3; 11 nucleotides line up with TRBD2. V was pared by 5 bases and J by 6 bases, with 13 bases of the junction left unmatched. The CDR3 length is 17 residues. Germline lookup yields CDR1 SGHTA and CDR2 FQGTGA. CDR3: CASSRNGLAGGIDTQYF. The CDR3 bases are TGTGCCAGCAGCCGCAACGGGTTAGCGGGAGGGATTGATACGCAGTATTTT.

A single count supports this clone. The chain combines TRBV19 with TRBJ2-1; 7 bases are a match to TRBD2. Looked up from germline, CDR1 is LNHDA and CDR2 is SQIVND (reference sequence). This CDR3 region has 17 residues. The V and J ends lost 0 bases and 4 bases, in that order; junction bases with no gene match: 9. The CDR3 spells CASSIDVLASGYNEQFF. The CDR3 DNA is TGTGCCAGTAGTATAGATGTACTAGCGTCGGGTTACAATGAGCAGTTCTTC. Based on the CDR3 plus reference TRBV19 and TRBJ2-1, the full variable domain is DGGITQSPKYLFRKEGQNVTLSCEQNLNHDAMYWYRQDPGQGLRLIYYSQIVNDFQKGDIAEGYSVSREKKESFPLTVTSAQKNPTAFYLCASSIDVLASGYNEQFFGPGTRLTVL.

The chain joins TRBV19 to TRBJ1-1; D not resolved. Per germline, CDR1 LNHDA and CDR2 SQIVND (reference sequence). The CDR3 is made up of 13 amino acids. V was clipped by 1 base and J by 4 bases, with 7 bases between them. The chain's CDR3 is CASSIGPGTEAFF. CDR3 sequence (DNA): TGTGCCAGTAGTATAGGACCGGGCACTGAAGCTTTCTTT.

CDR3 loop: CASSSTGRANYGYTF. CDR3 DNA sequence: TGTGCCAGCAGCTCGACAGGGAGGGCTAACTATGGCTACACCTTC. This chain connects TRBV5-8 to TRBJ1-2, with 7 bases fitting TRBD1. The V and J ends lost 3 bases and 0 bases, in that order; junction bases with no gene match: 5. The CDR3 spans 15 residues. Germline lookup yields CDR1 SGHTS and CDR2 YDEGEE.